This is a list of T cell receptor beta chains from one sample in a study of OX40 agonist ivuxolimab in advanced cancers. The protocol was immunoSEQ multiplex PCR, while the TCRdb copy is restricted to in-frame clones and leaves out a portion. The repertoire has 30,000 to 40,000 clones, roughly four fifths of them found once; the top ten carry roughly a quarter. The source was CD4+ or CD8+ T cells sorted from blood, collected in a trial of the OX40 agonist ivuxolimab. The origin of the receptors is an adult with an advanced solid tumor such as melanoma, head and neck, liver or kidney cancer. Both conserved end residues are part of each CDR3. D genes are given only for firm matches. Size is omitted from some rows. Given values are once, few, many or a class for expanded clones.

v_gene	j_gene	abundance	len	d_gene	CDR3nt	CDR3aa
TRBV25-1	TRBJ2-5	-	14	-	TGTGCCAGCAGTGTGCGGAGCAACCAAGAGACCCAGTACTTC	CASSVRSNQETQYF
TRBV7-8	TRBJ1-2	once	15	-	TGTGCCAGCAGCCCTAAGGGGGGGGCCGACTATGGCTACACCTTC	CASSPKGGADYGYTF
TRBV5-1	TRBJ2-4	-	14	TRBD1	TGCGCCAGCAGCAAGACAGGGGGAGATAGCATTCAGTACTTC	CASSKTGGDSIQYF
TRBV10-3	TRBJ2-1	-	15	TRBD2	TGTGCCATCAGTGAGACGGGACTAGCTTTCAATGAGCAGTTCTTC	CAISETGLAFNEQFF
TRBV4-2	TRBJ2-1	-	16	TRBD2	TGTGCCAGCAGCCAACAACCGGGACTAGCGATGAATGAGCAGTTCTTC	CASSQQPGLAMNEQFF
TRBV9	TRBJ2-7	few	14	TRBD2	TGTGCCAGCAGCGTAGGGAGCGGGGGGTACGAGCAGTACTTC	CASSVGSGGYEQYF
TRBV10-3	TRBJ2-2	once	15	-	TGTGCCATCAGTGCGCGAATAAGGGATTTGGGGGAGCTGTTTTTT	CAISARIRDLGELFF
TRBV5-6	TRBJ2-7	-	14	-	TGTGCCAGCAGCCCCGCACAAGGGGGAGGAAAGCAGTACTTC	CASSPAQGGGKQYF
TRBV7-2	TRBJ1-5	once	13	-	TGTGCCAGCAGCTTCAGCACTTGGCAGCCCCAGCATTTT	CASSFSTWQPQHF
TRBV11-2	TRBJ2-1	few	15	TRBD2	TGTGCCAGCAGCTTCGGGACTAGCTGGTACAATGAGCAGTTCTTC	CASSFGTSWYNEQFF
TRBV7-9	TRBJ2-2	-	17	TRBD2	TGTGCCAGCAGTTCGACTAGCGGGAGGGTTATCACCGGGGAGCTGTTTTTT	CASSSTSGRVITGELFF
TRBV6-1	TRBJ1-5	-	13	-	TGTGCCAGCACTGACAGGTCCAATCAGCCCCAGCATTTT	CASTDRSNQPQHF
TRBV10-2	TRBJ2-1	-	14	TRBD1	TGCGCCAGCAGTGCGGGACAGAGCCACAATGAGCAGTTCTTC	CASSAGQSHNEQFF
TRBV9	TRBJ2-5	once	15	TRBD2	TGTGCCAGCAGCGTAGCACTAGCGGGAGGAGAGACCCAGTACTTC	CASSVALAGGETQYF
TRBV6-1	TRBJ1-5	-	15	-	TGTGCCAGCAGTGATTCGGGTACCGGAGGTCAGCCCCAGCATTTT	CASSDSGTGGQPQHF
TRBV21-1	TRBJ2-1	-	18	-	TGTGCCAGCAGCAAAGGGGGTCCTCAACGGCGTCTACACAATGAGCAGTTCTTC	CASSKGGPQRRLHNEQFF
TRBV14	TRBJ2-7	-	15	-	TGTGCCAGCAGCCAAGATGGAACCGCGAACTACGAGCAGTACTTC	CASSQDGTANYEQYF
TRBV27	TRBJ1-6	-	19	TRBD1	TGTGCCAGCAGTTTATCTGGACAGGCCTGGCTAGCCTATAATTCACCCCTCCACTTT	CASSLSGQAWLAYNSPLHF
TRBV18	TRBJ2-7	-	11	-	TGTGCCAGCTCAAAGGACTACGAGCAGTACTTC	CASSKDYEQYF
TRBV9	TRBJ2-7	-	15	-	TGTGCCAGCAGCGTAGCTGGCGACGCAGCCTACGAGCAGTACTTC	CASSVAGDAAYEQYF